Listed here is a single T cell receptor beta chain. Its antigen is as yet unknown. Template switching, a step in the protocol, added a universal primer site, and cDNA carried unique molecular identifiers. In TCRdb, the 5' RACE reads were re-called with MiXCR into one record per CDR3 protein. The sample lists approximately 230,000 distinct CDR3 sequences, around 6.5% seen once, with approximately 14% in the top ten. The sample originates from a study of identical twins. General study findings and limits: There were fewer insertions in abundant cord blood beta clonotypes, but memory repertoires showed no such pattern.

Trimming took off 2 bases at V and 0 bases at J, with 10 bases between the two ends. The germline V gene has CDR1 SEHNR and CDR2 FQNEAQ (reference sequence). The CDR3 has 16 amino acids. Every sampled donor was Caucasian and healthy. The same specimen was also included in a second study, on T cells expressing NK-cell markers. That report adds: In several donors, dominant CD3+CD56+NKG2C+ clones formed roughly 1.0-7.5% of CD8+ cells.

Material: CD8+ T cells sorted from blood. The sequence was collected from a young woman in good health. V usage is TRBV7-9 and J usage is TRBJ2-2, with D unresolved. The CDR3 here is CASSLNLSPNTGELFF. CDR3 DNA: TGTGCCAGCAGCTTAAATCTTTCCCCGAACACCGGGGAGCTGTTTTTT.